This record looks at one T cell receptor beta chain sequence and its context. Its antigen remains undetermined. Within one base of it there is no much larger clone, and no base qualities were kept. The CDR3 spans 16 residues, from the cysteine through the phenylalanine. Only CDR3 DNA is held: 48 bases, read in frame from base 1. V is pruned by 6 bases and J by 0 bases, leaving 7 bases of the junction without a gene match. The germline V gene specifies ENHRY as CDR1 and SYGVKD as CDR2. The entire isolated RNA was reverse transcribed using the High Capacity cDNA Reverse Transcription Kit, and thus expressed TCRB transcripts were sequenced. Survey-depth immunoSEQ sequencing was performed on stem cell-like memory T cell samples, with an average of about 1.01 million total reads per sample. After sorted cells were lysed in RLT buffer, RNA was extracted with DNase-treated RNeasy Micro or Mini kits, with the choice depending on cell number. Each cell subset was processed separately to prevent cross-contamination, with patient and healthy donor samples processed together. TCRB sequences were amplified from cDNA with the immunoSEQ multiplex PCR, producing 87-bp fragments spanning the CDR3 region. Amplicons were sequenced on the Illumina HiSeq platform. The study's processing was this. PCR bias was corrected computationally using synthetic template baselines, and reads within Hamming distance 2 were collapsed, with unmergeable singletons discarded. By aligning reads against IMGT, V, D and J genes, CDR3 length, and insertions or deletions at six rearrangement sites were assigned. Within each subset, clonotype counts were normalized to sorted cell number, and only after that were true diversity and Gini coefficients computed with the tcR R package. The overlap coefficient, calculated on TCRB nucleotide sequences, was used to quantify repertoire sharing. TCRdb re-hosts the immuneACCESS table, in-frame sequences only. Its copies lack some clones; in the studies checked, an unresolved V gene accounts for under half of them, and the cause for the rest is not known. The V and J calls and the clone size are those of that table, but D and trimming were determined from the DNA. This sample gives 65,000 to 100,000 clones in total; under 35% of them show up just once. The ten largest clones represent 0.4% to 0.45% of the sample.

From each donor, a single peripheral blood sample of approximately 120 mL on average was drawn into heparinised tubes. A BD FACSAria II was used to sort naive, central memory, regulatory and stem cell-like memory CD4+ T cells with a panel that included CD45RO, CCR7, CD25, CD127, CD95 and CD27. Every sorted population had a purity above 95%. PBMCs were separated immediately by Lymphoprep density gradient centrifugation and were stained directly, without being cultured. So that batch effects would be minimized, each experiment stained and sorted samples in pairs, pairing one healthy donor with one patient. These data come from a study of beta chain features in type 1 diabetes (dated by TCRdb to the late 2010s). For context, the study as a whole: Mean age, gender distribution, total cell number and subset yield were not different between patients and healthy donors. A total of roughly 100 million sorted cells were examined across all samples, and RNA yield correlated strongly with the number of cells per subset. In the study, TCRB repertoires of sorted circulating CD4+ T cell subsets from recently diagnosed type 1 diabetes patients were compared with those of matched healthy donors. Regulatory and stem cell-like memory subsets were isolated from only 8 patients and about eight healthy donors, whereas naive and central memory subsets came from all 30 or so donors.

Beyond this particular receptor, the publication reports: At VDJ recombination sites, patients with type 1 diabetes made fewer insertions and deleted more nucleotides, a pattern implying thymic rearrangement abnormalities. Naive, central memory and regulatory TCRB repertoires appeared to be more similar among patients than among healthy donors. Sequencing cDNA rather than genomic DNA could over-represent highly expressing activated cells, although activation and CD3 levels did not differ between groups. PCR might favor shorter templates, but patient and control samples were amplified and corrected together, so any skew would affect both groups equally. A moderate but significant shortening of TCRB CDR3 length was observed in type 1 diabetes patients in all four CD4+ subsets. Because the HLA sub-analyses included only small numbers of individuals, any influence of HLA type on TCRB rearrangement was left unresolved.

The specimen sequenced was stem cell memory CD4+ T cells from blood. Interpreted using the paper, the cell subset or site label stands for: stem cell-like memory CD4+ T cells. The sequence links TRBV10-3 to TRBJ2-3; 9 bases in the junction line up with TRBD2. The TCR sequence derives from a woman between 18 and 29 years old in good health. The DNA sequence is TGTGCCATCAGACGGGCGGGGGGGCCTAGCACAGATACGCAGTATTTT. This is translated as CAIRRAGGPSTDTQYF.